Below, 6 T cell receptor beta chains from the same sample are listed, as sequenced in a study of vaccination and CD4 T cells after COVID-19. Treatment indicated: roughly 10-day PBMC culture with coronavirus spike peptide pools or control peptides (ViraFEST assay). Before the COVID-19 pandemic (2011-2018), CD4+ T cells were obtained from the unexposed donor. CD4+ T cells that had been cultured provided DNA sequenced with the Oncomine TCR Beta short-read assay. TCRdb reprocessed the PCR reads with MiXCR, giving one entry per CDR3 protein. The table records 7,000 to 8,000 distinct CDR3 sequences, just over 40% of them present only once. These receptors are not linked to any known antigen. Material: CD4+ T cells from blood, cultured in vitro. These receptors all stem from a human donor in good health.

This CDR3 reads CASSLGTGYGYTF. CDR3 in DNA: TGTGCCAGCAGCTTAGGGACAGGGTATGGCTACACCTTC. The gene calls are TRBV7-6 and TRBJ1-2, with 8 nucleotides matching TRBD1. The CDR3 loop spans 13 amino acids. V lost 1 base, J lost 5 bases, and 0 bases stayed unmatched. The germline CDR1 and CDR2 sequences are SGHVS and FNYEAQ.

The rearrangement joins TRBV20-1 to TRBJ1-1; D perhaps matches TRBD1 (5 bases). The CDR3 has 15 residues. With 3 bases removed from V and 7 bases from J, the gap between germline ends came to 21 bases. Germline V gene data show CDR1 as DFQATT and CDR2 as SNEGSKA (reference sequence). The CDR3 region is CSARKSRVDSVEAFF. The CDR3 coding sequence is TGCAGTGCTAGGAAAAGCAGGGTTGATTCGGTTGAAGCTTTCTTT.

V usage is TRBV30 and J usage is TRBJ2-7; 7 bases line up with TRBD1. V dropped 3 bases and J dropped 1; count of bases not matched to a gene: 3. This CDR3 comprises 13 residues. From germline, CDR1 is GTSNPN and CDR2 SVGIG (reference sequence). This CDR3 is CAWRGTASYEQYF. CDR3 nucleotides: TGTGCCTGGAGAGGGACAGCGTCCTACGAGCAGTACTTC. Complete variable domain (other parts from reference TRBV30 and TRBJ2-7): SQTIHQWPATLVQPVGSPLSLECTVEGTSNPNLYWYRQAAGRGLQLLFYSVGIGQISSEVPQNLSASRPQDRQFILSSKKLLLSDSGFYLCAWRGTASYEQYFGPGTRLTVT.

This clonotype is categorized as medium-sized (0.01 to 0.1%). The chain is built from TRBV20-1 and TRBJ1-2; 11 bases map to TRBD1. CDR1 is DFQATT, CDR2 SNEGSKA, per germline (reference sequence). This CDR3 is 17 amino acids long. The V gene end was trimmed by 3 bases and the J gene end by 1 base; junction bases not matched to a gene: 10. The CDR3 DNA sequence: TGCAGTGCTAGGGGCGGGGGACAGGGGGTTAGTAACTATGGCTACACCTTC. Protein: CSARGGGQGVSNYGYTF.

This chain's CDR3 is CASSVQGSASPLHF. The CDR3 region has the DNA TGTGCCAGCAGCGTACAGGGCAGCGCTTCACCCCTCCACTTT. The V gene is TRBV7-9, the J gene TRBJ1-6, with D perhaps TRBD1 (6 bases). The CDR3 loop spans 14 amino acids. The V gene lost 5 bases and the J gene lost 9 bases, with 14 bases spanning the gap. Per the germline V gene, CDR1 is SEHNR and CDR2 is FQNEAQ (reference sequence).

The chain joins TRBV25-1 to TRBJ1-1; 9 nucleotides match TRBD1. The germline gives CDR1 MGHDK, CDR2 SYGVNS. The ends lost 4 bases at V and 7 bases at J; junction bases unmatched: 10. The CDR3 totals 15 residues. Here the CDR3 reads CASSVTGGASGEAFF. DNA of the CDR3: TGTGCCAGCAGTGTAACAGGGGGCGCTAGTGGTGAAGCTTTCTTT.